The 3 T cell receptor beta chains reported below all come from one sample, sequenced in a study of CD8 T cells in Susac syndrome. It was with random hexamers that about 0.45 to 1 ug RNA was reverse transcribed. MiXCR, run by TCRdb on the immunoSEQ multiplex PCR reads, gives a single entry per CDR3 protein. The data contain tens of thousands of distinct CDR3 sequences, around 94% of them seen just once; the ten biggest clones take up roughly 0.24%. Sequenced: CD8+ T cells from PBMCs. These receptors came from a human donor in good health.

V and J are TRBV20-1 and TRBJ2-3, with D uncertain. The CDR3 spans 15 residues. Trimming stripped 1 base from V and 0 bases from J, with 11 bases between. CDR1 DFQATT and CDR2 SNEGSKA come from the germline V gene (reference sequence). CDR3 nucleotides: TGCAGTGCTAGAGTAACGCCGGCGAGCACAGATACGCAGTATTTT. It encodes CSARVTPASTDTQYF.

The rearrangement uses TRBV27 and TRBJ1-2, with D perhaps matching TRBD1 (5 bases). Per the germline V gene, CDR1 is MNHEY and CDR2 is SMNVEV (reference sequence). The CDR3 totals 13 residues. The germline V and J ends were trimmed by 3 bases and 7 bases, with 12 bases remaining between them. Here the CDR3 DNA reads TGTGCCAGCAGTTTGGTCAGGGACTCTGGCTACACCTTC. Its translation: CASSLVRDSGYTF.

In this sample, this clonotype turned up once. This chain connects TRBV5-1 to TRBJ2-1; 9 bases agree with TRBD2. This CDR3 has 16 amino acids. V lost 4 bases to trimming and J lost 7 bases; unmatched junction nucleotides: 12. Per the germline V gene, CDR1 is SGHRS and CDR2 is YFSETQ. The CDR3: CASSPLGSGSRNEQFF. For the CDR3, the DNA is TGCGCCAGCAGCCCATTAGGTAGCGGGAGTCGGAATGAGCAGTTCTTC.